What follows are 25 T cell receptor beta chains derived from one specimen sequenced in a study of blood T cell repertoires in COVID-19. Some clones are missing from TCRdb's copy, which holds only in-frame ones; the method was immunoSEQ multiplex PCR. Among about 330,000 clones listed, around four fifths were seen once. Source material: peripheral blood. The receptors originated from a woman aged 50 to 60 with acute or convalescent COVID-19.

In DNA form, the CDR3 reads TGTGCCATCAAACCCGGAGGGGCGTCCTACGAGCAGTACTTC. Its translation is CAIKPGGASYEQYF. The chain employs TRBV10-3 and TRBJ2-7; D is perhaps TRBD2 (6 bases). Trimming cost V 7 bases and J 1 base, with 14 bases left between them. This CDR3 has 14 residues. Germline V gene lookup returns CDR1 ENHRY and CDR2 SYGVKD.

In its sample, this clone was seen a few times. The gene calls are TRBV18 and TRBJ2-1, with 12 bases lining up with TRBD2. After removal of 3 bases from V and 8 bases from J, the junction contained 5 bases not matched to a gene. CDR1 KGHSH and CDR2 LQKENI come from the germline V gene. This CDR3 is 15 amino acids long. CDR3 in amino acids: CASSPGLAGTYEQFF. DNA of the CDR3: TGTGCCAGCTCACCCGGACTAGCGGGAACCTATGAGCAGTTCTTC.

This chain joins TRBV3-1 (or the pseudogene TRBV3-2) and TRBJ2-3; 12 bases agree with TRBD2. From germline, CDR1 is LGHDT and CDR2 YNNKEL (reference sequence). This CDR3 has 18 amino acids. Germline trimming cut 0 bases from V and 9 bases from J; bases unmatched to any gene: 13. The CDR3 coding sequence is TGTGCCAGCAGCCAAGATGGGTGGGCTAGCGGGGGGGCTATAACGCAGTATTTT. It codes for CASSQDGWASGGAITQYF.

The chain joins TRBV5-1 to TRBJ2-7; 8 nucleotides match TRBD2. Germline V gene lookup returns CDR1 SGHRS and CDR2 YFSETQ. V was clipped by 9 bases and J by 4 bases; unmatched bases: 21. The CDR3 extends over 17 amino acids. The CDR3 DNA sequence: TGCGCCACCGCACGCGAACCGACTAGCGCCAAACCTTACGAGCAGTACTTC. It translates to CATAREPTSAKPYEQYF.

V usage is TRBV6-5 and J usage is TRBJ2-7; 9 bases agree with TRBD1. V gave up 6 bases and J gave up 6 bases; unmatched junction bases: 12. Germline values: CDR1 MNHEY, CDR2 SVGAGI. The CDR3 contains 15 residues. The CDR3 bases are TGTGCCAGCAGCACCTCCGGGACAGGGATTAGCGAGCAGTACTTC. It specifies CASSTSGTGISEQYF.

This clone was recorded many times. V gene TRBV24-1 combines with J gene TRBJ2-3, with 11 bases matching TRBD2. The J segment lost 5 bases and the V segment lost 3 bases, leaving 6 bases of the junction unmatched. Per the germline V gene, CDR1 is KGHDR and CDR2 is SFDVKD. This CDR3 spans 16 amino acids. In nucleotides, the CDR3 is TGTGCCACCAGTGATCCTACTAGCGGGGGAGGAGATACGCAGTATTTT. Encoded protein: CATSDPTSGGGDTQYF.

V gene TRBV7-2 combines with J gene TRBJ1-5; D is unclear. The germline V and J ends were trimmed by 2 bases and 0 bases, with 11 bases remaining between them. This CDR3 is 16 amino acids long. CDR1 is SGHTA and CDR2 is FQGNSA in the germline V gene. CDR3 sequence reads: CASSLIGGDSNQPQHF. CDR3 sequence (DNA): TGTGCCAGCAGCTTAATTGGCGGAGATAGCAATCAGCCCCAGCATTTT.

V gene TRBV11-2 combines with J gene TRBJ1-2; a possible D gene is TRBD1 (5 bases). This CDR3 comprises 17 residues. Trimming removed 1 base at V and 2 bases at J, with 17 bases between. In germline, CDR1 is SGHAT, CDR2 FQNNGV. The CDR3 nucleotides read TGTGCCAGCAGCTTAGTCGGTGAGAGGGGACTCAACTATGGCTACACCTTC. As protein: CASSLVGERGLNYGYTF.

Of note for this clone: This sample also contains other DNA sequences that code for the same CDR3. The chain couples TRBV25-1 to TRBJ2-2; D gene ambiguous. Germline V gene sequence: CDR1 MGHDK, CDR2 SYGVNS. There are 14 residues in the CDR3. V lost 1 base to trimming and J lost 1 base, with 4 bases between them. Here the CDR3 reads CASSEFLNTGELFF. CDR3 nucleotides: TGTGCCAGCAGTGAATTCCTGAACACCGGGGAGCTGTTTTTT.

The chain's CDR3 is CASSLAPGEETQYF. The CDR3 nucleotides are TGTGCCAGCAGTCTGGCGCCGGGGGAAGAGACCCAGTACTTC. The rearrangement links TRBV5-8 to TRBJ2-5; tentative D call: TRBD2 (6 bases). V was cut by 5 bases and J by 3 bases, with 14 bases left in between. The germline CDR1 and CDR2 sequences are SGHTS and YDEGEE. This CDR3 contains 14 residues.

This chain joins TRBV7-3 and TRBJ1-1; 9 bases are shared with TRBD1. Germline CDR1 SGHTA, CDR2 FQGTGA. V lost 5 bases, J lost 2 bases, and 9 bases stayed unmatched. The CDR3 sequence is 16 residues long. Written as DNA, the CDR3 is TGTGCCAGCAGCCAAAACCGGGACAGGGTAAACACTGAAGCTTTCTTT. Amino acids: CASSQNRDRVNTEAFF.

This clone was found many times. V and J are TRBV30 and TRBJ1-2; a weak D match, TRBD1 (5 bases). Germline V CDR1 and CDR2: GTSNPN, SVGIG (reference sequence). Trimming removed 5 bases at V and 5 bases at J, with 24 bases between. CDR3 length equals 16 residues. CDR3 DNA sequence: TGTGCCTGGCGATCGGGATCGGGGGGGGAAGGATATGGCTACACCTTC. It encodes CAWRSGSGGEGYGYTF.

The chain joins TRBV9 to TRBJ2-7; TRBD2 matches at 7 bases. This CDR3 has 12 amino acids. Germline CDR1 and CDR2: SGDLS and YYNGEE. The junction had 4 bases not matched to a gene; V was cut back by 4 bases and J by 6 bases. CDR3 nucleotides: TGTGCCAGCAGCCCCGGACTAGGCGAGCAGTACTTC. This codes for CASSPGLGEQYF.

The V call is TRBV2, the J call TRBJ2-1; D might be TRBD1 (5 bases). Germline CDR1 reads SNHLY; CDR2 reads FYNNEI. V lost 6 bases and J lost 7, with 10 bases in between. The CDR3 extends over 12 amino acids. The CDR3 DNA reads TGTGCCAGCAGGCCCCAGGGTAATGAGCAGTTCTTC. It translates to CASRPQGNEQFF.

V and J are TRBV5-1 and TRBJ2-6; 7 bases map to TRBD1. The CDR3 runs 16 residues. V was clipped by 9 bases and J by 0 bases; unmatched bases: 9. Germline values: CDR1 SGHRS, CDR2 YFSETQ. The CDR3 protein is CATTGTAFSGANVLTF. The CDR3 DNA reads TGCGCCACCACTGGGACAGCCTTCTCTGGGGCCAACGTCCTGACTTTC.

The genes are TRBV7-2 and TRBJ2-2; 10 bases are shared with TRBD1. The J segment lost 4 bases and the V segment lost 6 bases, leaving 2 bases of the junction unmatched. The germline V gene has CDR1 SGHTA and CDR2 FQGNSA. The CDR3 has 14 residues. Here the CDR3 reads CASRRTGGTGELFF. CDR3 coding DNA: TGTGCCAGCAGGAGGACAGGGGGCACCGGGGAGCTGTTTTTT.

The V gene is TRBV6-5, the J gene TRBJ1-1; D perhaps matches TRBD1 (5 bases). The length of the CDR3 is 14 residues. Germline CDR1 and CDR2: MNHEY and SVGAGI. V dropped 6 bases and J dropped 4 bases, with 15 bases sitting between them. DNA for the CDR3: TGTGCCAGCAGCTTTCAGGGAAGGGCCACTGAAGCTTTCTTT. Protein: CASSFQGRATEAFF.

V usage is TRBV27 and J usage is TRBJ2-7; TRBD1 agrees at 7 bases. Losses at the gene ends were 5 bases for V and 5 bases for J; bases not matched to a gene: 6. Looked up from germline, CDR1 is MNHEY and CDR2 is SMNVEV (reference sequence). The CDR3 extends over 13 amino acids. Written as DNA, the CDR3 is TGTGCCAGCAGTCCCTGGGACAGCCACGAGCAGTACTTC. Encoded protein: CASSPWDSHEQYF.

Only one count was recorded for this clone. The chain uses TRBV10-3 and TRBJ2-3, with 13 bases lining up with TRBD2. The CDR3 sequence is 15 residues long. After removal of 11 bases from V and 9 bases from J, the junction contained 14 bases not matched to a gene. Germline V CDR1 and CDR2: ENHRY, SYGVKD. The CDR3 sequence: CACTGTSGAPLTQYF. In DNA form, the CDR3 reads TGTGCCTGCACCGGGACTAGCGGGGCCCCGTTAACGCAGTATTTT.

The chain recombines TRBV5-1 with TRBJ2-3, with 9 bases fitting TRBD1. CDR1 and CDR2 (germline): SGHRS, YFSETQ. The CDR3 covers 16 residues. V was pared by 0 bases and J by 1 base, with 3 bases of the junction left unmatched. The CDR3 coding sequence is TGCGCCAGCAGCTTGGCACAGGGGGCCGGCACAGATACGCAGTATTTT. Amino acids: CASSLAQGAGTDTQYF.

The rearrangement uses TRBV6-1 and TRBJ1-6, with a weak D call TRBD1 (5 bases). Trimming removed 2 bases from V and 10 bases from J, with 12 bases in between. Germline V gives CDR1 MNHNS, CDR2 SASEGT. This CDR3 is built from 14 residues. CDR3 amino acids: CASSERQGWSPLHF. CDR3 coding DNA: TGTGCCAGCAGTGAAAGGCAGGGATGGTCACCCCTCCACTTT.

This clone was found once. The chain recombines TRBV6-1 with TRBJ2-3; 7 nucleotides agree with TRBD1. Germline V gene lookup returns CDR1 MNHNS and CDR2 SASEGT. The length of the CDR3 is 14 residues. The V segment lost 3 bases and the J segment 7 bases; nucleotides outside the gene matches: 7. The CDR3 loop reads CASSERSGQNTQYF. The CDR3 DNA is TGTGCCAGCAGTGAGCGATCGGGACAGAATACGCAGTATTTT.

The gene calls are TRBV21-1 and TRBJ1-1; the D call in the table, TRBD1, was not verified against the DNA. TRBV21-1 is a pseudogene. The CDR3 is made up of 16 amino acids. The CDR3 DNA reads TGTGCCAGCAGCAGGGGGACAGGGTCTGGGGACACTGAAGCTTTCTTT. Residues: CASSRGTGSGDTEAFF.

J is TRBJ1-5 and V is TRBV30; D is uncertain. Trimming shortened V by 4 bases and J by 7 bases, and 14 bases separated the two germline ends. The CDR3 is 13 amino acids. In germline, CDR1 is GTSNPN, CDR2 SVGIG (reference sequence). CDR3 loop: CAWTKTLEQPQHF. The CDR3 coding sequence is TGTGCCTGGACCAAGACCTTGGAGCAGCCCCAGCATTTT.

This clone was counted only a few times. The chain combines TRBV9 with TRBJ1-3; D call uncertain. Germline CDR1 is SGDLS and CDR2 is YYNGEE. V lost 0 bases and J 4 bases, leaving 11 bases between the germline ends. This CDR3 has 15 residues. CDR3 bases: TGTGCCAGCAGCGTAGATTGGAGCGGAGGAAACACCATATATTTT. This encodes CASSVDWSGGNTIYF.